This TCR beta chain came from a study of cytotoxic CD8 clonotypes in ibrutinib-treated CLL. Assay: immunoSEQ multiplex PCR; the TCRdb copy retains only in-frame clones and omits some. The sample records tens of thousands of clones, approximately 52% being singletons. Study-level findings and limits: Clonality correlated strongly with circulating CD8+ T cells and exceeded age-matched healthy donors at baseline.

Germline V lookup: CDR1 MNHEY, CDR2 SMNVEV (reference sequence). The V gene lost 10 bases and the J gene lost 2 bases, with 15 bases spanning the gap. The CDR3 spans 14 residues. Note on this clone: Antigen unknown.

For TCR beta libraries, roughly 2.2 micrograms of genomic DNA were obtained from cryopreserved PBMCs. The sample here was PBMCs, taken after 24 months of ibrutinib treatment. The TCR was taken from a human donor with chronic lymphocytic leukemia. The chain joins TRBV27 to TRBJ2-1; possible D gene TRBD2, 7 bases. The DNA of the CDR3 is TGTGCCACAAATCGGGGGGACACCTACAATGAGCAGTTCTTC. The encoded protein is CATNRGDTYNEQFF.